This T cell receptor (beta chain) was sequenced for a study of cytomegalovirus exposure and HLA in healthy donors (dated by TCRdb to about 2017). About the study as a whole: The roughly 670 repertoires of the first cohort and the 95 to 150 validation repertoires were produced on the same platform, according to a later analysis. The study combined high-throughput TCR immunosequencing, statistical association of individual TCRs with disease status, and machine learning to predict cytomegalovirus infection status. The aim of the study was to test whether cataloging public T cell receptors could identify signatures of past pathogen exposure. Along with the roughly 710-subject first cohort, a separate validation cohort of over 90 different subjects was used. Overall results and qualifications from the work: Cytomegalovirus status was reported to be diagnosed by the classifier with high specificity and sensitivity in both the original and validation cohorts. Most TCR sequences were observed very rarely across donors, whereas some public TCRs were present in many individuals. In a later analysis, TCRs clustered in the first cohort were found to also tend to co-occur in the roughly 130 validation repertoires, with 85% to 95% of cluster scores above 0. Three of the identified cytomegalovirus-associated TCR beta chains were confirmed in vitro to be specific for cytomegalovirus antigens. A total of roughly 160 TCR beta chains were listed by the study as associated with cytomegalovirus. A later analysis had no HLA typing for the validation cohort, so co-occurrence there was scored across all 130 or so repertoires. The authors suggested that the approach could potentially be generalized to other disease states and immunological phenotypes.

Separate from the roughly 650-subject first cohort, the validation cohort of about 130 subjects was the group to which the donors belonged. CDR1 and CDR2 are read off the germline V gene as MDHEN and SYDVKM. Compared with germline, V lacks 3 bases and J lacks 7 bases; bases without a gene match: 0. The CDR3 starts with the cysteine, ends with the phenylalanine, and has 12 residues. This entry keeps only the CDR3 DNA: 36 bases, framed from base 1. On this clone itself: Its antigen is not yet known. The sample holds no much larger clone one base away, and base qualities are not on file.

Library preparation used the immunoSEQ multiplex PCR assay. From the authors' description of their analysis: A statistical classification framework was built to diagnose cytomegalovirus status from the catalog of TCR beta chain sequences. TCRdb limited this immuneACCESS table to in-frame rearrangements with V and J called. A share of clones is missing; checked studies link under half to unresolved V genes, and the rest is unexplained. Clonal size and the V and J genes are those of that table, whereas D and trimming came from the DNA. This sample gives approximately 230,000 clones in total; roughly nine tenths of them show up just once. 12% of the sample rests with the top ten.

Sequencing used PBMCs. Recombination joined TRBV28 with TRBJ2-7; 10 middle bases align to TRBD2. The receptor was isolated from a young man in good health and CMV-seropositive. The CDR3 is CASSFSGREQYF. Here is the DNA: TGTGCCAGCAGTTTTAGCGGGAGGGAGCAGTACTTC.